The rows below give T cell receptor beta chains drawn from one sample of a study of blood T cells in healthy people across ages. MiXCR was run by TCRdb on the 5' RACE reads, yielding one entry per CDR3 protein. The sample records 580,000 or so distinct CDR3 sequences, more than 45% being singletons. The material sequenced was blood. The receptors were sampled from a man older than 75 in good health. Both conserved end residues are part of each CDR3. The D gene is left open where the match is weak. Clone size is given for some rows only: seen once, a few or many times, or a class if the clone is expanded.

clone size,J gene,D gene,V gene,CDR3 DNA,CDR3 protein
-,TRBJ2-7,TRBD1,TRBV15,TGTGCCACCAGCAGAAGACAGGGAGCCTACGAGCAGTACTTC,CATSRRQGAYEQYF
-,TRBJ1-5,TRBD1,TRBV7-9,TGTGCCACCTCACAGGGGGGTCAGCCCCAGCATTTT,CATSQGGQPQHF
-,TRBJ1-2,-,TRBV7-2,TGTGCCAGCAGCTTAGATGGAGGAGGGCGTGCCTATGGCTACACCTTC,CASSLDGGGRAYGYTF
-,TRBJ1-6,-,TRBV5-1,TGCGCCAGCAGCCCTAGGGAGTTGTCACCCCTCCACTTT,CASSPRELSPLHF
-,TRBJ2-3,-,TRBV2,TGTGCCAGCAGACCGACGGACTCGAGGGATACGCAGTATTTT,CASRPTDSRDTQYF
-,TRBJ1-2,-,TRBV6-5,TGTGCCAGCAGTTACTTTACGGGGGGTCCTCTCAACTATGGCTACACCTTC,CASSYFTGGPLNYGYTF
once,TRBJ1-5,-,TRBV5-6,TGTGCCAGCAGCCGGGCCGCTGGCAGGCAGCCCCAGCATTTT,CASSRAAGRQPQHF
once,TRBJ2-1,-,TRBV7-2,TGTGCCAGCAGCTTAGATTGGCTAGCTTTCGAGCAGTTCTTC,CASSLDWLAFEQFF
few,TRBJ2-3,-,TRBV6-2/TRBV6-3,TGTGCCAGCAGAGCCAGCGGACTCGCAGATACGCAGTATTTT,CASRASGLADTQYF
-,TRBJ2-7,-,TRBV6-5,TGTGCCAGCAGTTCCATACAAGGGGGGGGATCCCACAATGAGCAGTACTTC,CASSSIQGGGSHNEQYF
-,TRBJ2-7,TRBD1,TRBV15,TGTGCCACCAGCAGAGATTACGGGGACAGGGGTGGAGAGCAGTACTTC,CATSRDYGDRGGEQYF
many,TRBJ1-6,-,TRBV3-1,TGTGCCAGCAGCCCGAGTACCGATTCACCCCTCCACTTT,CASSPSTDSPLHF
-,TRBJ2-5,TRBD2,TRBV28,TGTGCCAGCGGACCGGGACTAGTCAAGACCCAGTACTTC,CASGPGLVKTQYF
-,TRBJ2-1,-,TRBV14,TGTGCCAGCAGAGGGGGGCGTTCTTTTTACAATGAACAGTTCTTC,CASRGGRSFYNEQFF
once,TRBJ1-1,-,TRBV12-3/TRBV12-4,TGTGCCAGCAGTTTAGTCGGGAACGGAGCTTTCTTT,CASSLVGNGAFF
once,TRBJ1-3,-,TRBV6-6,TGTGCCAGCAGCTGGGACGAAGCGGGAGAGGCCATATATTTT,CASSWDEAGEAIYF
few,TRBJ2-5,-,TRBV20-1,TGCAGTGGGACCCGTAACTACCAAGAGACCCAGTACTTC,CSGTRNYQETQYF
-,TRBJ1-1,-,TRBV9,TGTGCCAGCAGCGTAGACGGTTGGAACACTGAAGCTTTCTTT,CASSVDGWNTEAFF